These T cell receptor beta chains were read from a single sample in a study of blood T cells in healthy people across ages. Via MiXCR, TCRdb re-called the 5' RACE reads, giving one row per CDR3 protein. The sample has about 1.4 million distinct CDR3 sequences, almost 60% seen once. The material sequenced was blood. Every receptor here comes from a man in his late teens or twenties in good health. The CDR3 runs from the conserved cysteine through the conserved F or W. The D gene is left open where the match is weak. Clone size appears in some rows only: once, few, many, or a class for an expanded clone.

V gene	CDR3 length	D gene	J gene	clone size	CDR3 DNA	CDR3 protein
TRBV6-6	15	NA	TRBJ1-2	NA	TGTGCCAGCAACCAGGAGGACAGAACTAACTATGGCTACACCTTC	CASNQEDRTNYGYTF
TRBV5-1	13	NA	TRBJ2-7	NA	TGCGCCAGCAGACCTGATAAGGGTGGCGAGCAGTACTTC	CASRPDKGGEQYF
TRBV3-1	14	NA	TRBJ1-1	NA	TGTGCCAGCAGCCCAAAAGATATAGGCAGTGAAGCTTTCTTT	CASSPKDIGSEAFF
TRBV11-2	12	NA	TRBJ1-3	NA	TGTGCCAGCAGCTTAACCAGAAACACCATATATTTT	CASSLTRNTIYF
TRBV7-9	11	NA	TRBJ2-7	few	TGTGCCAGCAGCGTCCTCGATGTGCAGTACTTC	CASSVLDVQYF
TRBV27	22	NA	TRBJ2-3	NA	TGTGCCAGCAGTTTACGGGGAGTTGAGCTAAGACCGATTGAAAATATCACAGATACGCAGTATTTT	CASSLRGVELRPIENITDTQYF
TRBV11-2	15	NA	TRBJ2-1	NA	TGTACCAGCAGCTTACAACGGAGGCCCTACAATGAGCAGTTCTTC	CTSSLQRRPYNEQFF
TRBV20-1	15	NA	TRBJ2-3	NA	TGCAGTGCTAGTACCGGGGGAGTCACCACAGATACGCAGTATTTT	CSASTGGVTTDTQYF
TRBV11-2	15	NA	TRBJ2-3	NA	TGTGCCAGCAGATTCCAGCAGACCCGCACAGATACGCAGTATTTT	CASRFQQTRTDTQYF
TRBV4-3	15	TRBD2	TRBJ2-1	few	TGCGCCAGCAGCCAGGGCACTAGCGGGACCCTTGAGCAGTTCTTC	CASSQGTSGTLEQFF
TRBV11-2	15	NA	TRBJ2-1	NA	TGTGCCAGCAGGAAATATAACTCGGGCAGCAATGAGCAGTTCTTC	CASRKYNSGSNEQFF
TRBV20-1	14	NA	TRBJ2-7	few	TGCAGTGCTAGAGATGAGAGGTTTCCCTACGAGCAGTACTTC	CSARDERFPYEQYF
TRBV10-3	15	NA	TRBJ2-4	NA	TGTGCCATCAGTGAGTCTGCAGGACCGGGGAACATTCAGTACTTC	CAISESAGPGNIQYF
TRBV5-1	16	TRBD1	TRBJ2-7	NA	TGCGCCAGCAGCTTGGTGACGGGACAGGGTTCCTACGAGCAGTACTTC	CASSLVTGQGSYEQYF
TRBV29-1	13	TRBD1	TRBJ1-4	NA	TGCAGCGTGGGGGACAGGGCACATGAAAAACTGTTTTTT	CSVGDRAHEKLFF
TRBV12-3/TRBV12-4	13	TRBD1	TRBJ1-2	NA	TGTGCCAGCTTCCAGGGGGATTACTATGGCTACACCTTC	CASFQGDYYGYTF
TRBV15	15	NA	TRBJ2-7	NA	TGTGCCACCAGTAACGACAGGACCCCCATACACGAGCAGTACTTC	CATSNDRTPIHEQYF
TRBV7-2	12	NA	TRBJ2-7	few	TGTGCCAGCAGCTTGGGGACACACGAGCAGTACTTC	CASSLGTHEQYF
TRBV7-2	13	NA	TRBJ1-2	NA	TGTGCCAGCAGCTTCAGGGAGGGGTATGGCTACACCTTC	CASSFREGYGYTF
TRBV27	16	NA	TRBJ1-2	NA	TGTGCCAGCAGTCCCTACCCTGTAACTCAAGGGCGTGGCTACACCTTC	CASSPYPVTQGRGYTF
TRBV5-4	16	TRBD2	TRBJ2-7	NA	TGTGCCAGCAGCTCAACAGCGGGGGGGCCGTTCTACGGGCAGTACTTC	CASSSTAGGPFYGQYF
TRBV7-9	13	TRBD1	TRBJ1-5	NA	TGTGCCAGCAGCCCAGGGGGGCAACAGCCCCAGCATTTT	CASSPGGQQPQHF
TRBV18	15	TRBD1	TRBJ2-1	NA	TGTGCCAGCTCACCCAGGGACAGGGCAAGCGATGAGCAGTTCTTC	CASSPRDRASDEQFF
TRBV12-3/TRBV12-4	15	TRBD2	TRBJ2-3	NA	TGTGCCAGCAGTCTAAGGACTAGCGTGGCAGATACGCAGTATTTT	CASSLRTSVADTQYF
TRBV4-1	13	NA	TRBJ2-7	NA	TGCGCCGGTTCGAGGGGGAGCTCCTACGAGCAGTACTTC	CAGSRGSSYEQYF
TRBV6-5	15	NA	TRBJ2-2	NA	TGTGCCAGCAGCCTCACTAGTTCCCTGGCCGGGGAGCTGTTTTTT	CASSLTSSLAGELFF
TRBV7-2	16	TRBD2	TRBJ2-5	NA	TGTGCCAGCAGCCTTACTAGCGGGAGGCCTCAAGAGACCCAGTACTTC	CASSLTSGRPQETQYF
TRBV6-2/TRBV6-3	14	TRBD2	TRBJ2-5	NA	TGTGCCAGCGGTCCCGGACTAGCGGGAGAGACCCAGTACTTC	CASGPGLAGETQYF
TRBV6-5	15	NA	TRBJ1-1	NA	TGTGCCAGCAGTTACTCCCAGGAACTGAACACTGAAGCTTTCTTT	CASSYSQELNTEAFF
TRBV11-1	13	NA	TRBJ2-7	NA	TGTGCCAACAGCTTAGCCGGATTCTACGAGCAGTACTTC	CANSLAGFYEQYF
TRBV4-1	12	NA	TRBJ2-7	NA	TGCGCCAGCAGCCAAGGGGGTCTCGAGCAGTACTTC	CASSQGGLEQYF
TRBV7-2	14	NA	TRBJ2-1	once	TGTGCCAGCAGCGTCGGGGCGGCCTACAATGAGCAGTTCTTC	CASSVGAAYNEQFF
TRBV7-9	14	NA	TRBJ1-4	NA	TGTGCCAGCAGTCAGTACAGTGAGGGCGAAAAACTGTTTTTT	CASSQYSEGEKLFF
TRBV11-2	21	TRBD1	TRBJ2-4	NA	TGTGCCAGCAGCTTAGAGGCCGCGGCAGGGGGCCGGTCGATAGCCAAAAACATTCAGTACTTC	CASSLEAAAGGRSIAKNIQYF
TRBV20-1	14	NA	TRBJ2-5	NA	TGCAGTGCCCTTGGACTCCCGGTAAAAGAGACCCAGTACTTC	CSALGLPVKETQYF
TRBV12-3/TRBV12-4	14	NA	TRBJ2-7	once	TGTGCCAGCTCCTCCCCGAGCTCCTACAATGAGCAGTACTTC	CASSSPSSYNEQYF